These 7 T cell receptor beta chains share one sample of origin, sequenced in a study of PD-L1 blockade in urothelial cancer. Time point denoted: peripheral blood 6 weeks after treatment start. Clones were sequenced by immunoSEQ multiplex PCR, and TCRdb holds only the in-frame ones, with some missing. Altogether some 120,000 clones are present, approximately 90% being singletons, with the ten largest covering roughly 1.8%. The source was PBMCs, collected around atezolizumab (anti-PD-L1) treatment. All receptors come from a man between 60 and 75 years old with urothelial cancer.

V and J are TRBV10-1 and TRBJ2-3; maybe TRBD2 (5 bases). This CDR3 is 14 amino acids long. CDR1 WNHNN and CDR2 SYGVQD come from the germline V gene (reference sequence). V dropped 3 bases and J dropped 0 bases, with 7 bases sitting between them. CDR3 DNA sequence: TGCGCCAGCAGTGATGGAGGTAGCACAGATACGCAGTATTTT. It yields the protein CASSDGGSTDTQYF.

The rearrangement links TRBV29-1 to TRBJ1-1, with D unclear. CDR1 and CDR2 from the germline V gene are SQVTM and ANQGSEA. Trimming cost V 2 bases and J 4 bases, with 20 bases left between them. This CDR3 contains 16 residues. The CDR3 nucleotides read TGCAGCGTTGAAAACCGACGTCATTCGCGGGGCACTGAAGCTTTCTTT. It specifies CSVENRRHSRGTEAFF.

The V call is TRBV7-8, the J call TRBJ1-3, with a tentative D call TRBD1 (6 bases). Looked up from germline, CDR1 is SGHVS and CDR2 is FQNEAQ. Deletions cut 1 base from V and 0 bases from J, with 19 bases between. CDR3 length: 19 amino acids. In nucleotides, the CDR3 is TGTGCCAGCAGCTTAGTCTCACAGGGAAGGTTATCCTCTGGAAACACCATATATTTT. Residues: CASSLVSQGRLSSGNTIYF.

DNA for the CDR3: TGTGCCAGCAGCCAAGATTTCGGGACATCCTATGGCTACACCTTC. Translating gives CASSQDFGTSYGYTF. V and J are TRBV14 and TRBJ1-2; D might be TRBD1 (6 bases). The V gene lost 0 bases and the J gene lost 4 bases, with 12 bases spanning the gap. CDR3 length equals 15 residues. CDR1 is SGHDN, CDR2 FVKESK, per germline.

CDR3 DNA sequence: TGTGCCAGCAGCTTGGCCAAGGGGAACGACGAGCAGTACTTC. Translating it yields CASSLAKGNDEQYF. The chain has TRBV5-5 and TRBJ2-7, with D tentatively TRBD1 (5 bases). The germline gives CDR1 SGHKS, CDR2 YYEKEE (reference sequence). The V end lost 0 bases, the J end lost 5 bases, and 12 bases lay between the germline ends. The CDR3 contains 14 residues.

The chain joins TRBV2 to TRBJ2-7; 10 bases map to TRBD2. The germline V gene encodes CDR1 SNHLY and CDR2 FYNNEI. CDR3 length equals 14 residues. V trimming: 4 bases; J trimming: 5 bases; junction bases outside the gene matches: 5. The CDR3 reads CASSVGSGGNEQYF. CDR3 bases: TGTGCCAGCAGTGTGGGTAGCGGGGGGAACGAGCAGTACTTC.

The rearrangement links TRBV2 to TRBJ2-5; D may be TRBD1 (7 bases). Trimming removed 4 bases at V and 4 bases at J, with 19 bases between. The CDR3 is 16 amino acids. Germline values: CDR1 SNHLY, CDR2 FYNNEI. The CDR3 protein is CASSGGGTVMGETQYF. DNA of the CDR3: TGTGCCAGCAGTGGAGGGGGGACAGTAATGGGAGAGACCCAGTACTTC.